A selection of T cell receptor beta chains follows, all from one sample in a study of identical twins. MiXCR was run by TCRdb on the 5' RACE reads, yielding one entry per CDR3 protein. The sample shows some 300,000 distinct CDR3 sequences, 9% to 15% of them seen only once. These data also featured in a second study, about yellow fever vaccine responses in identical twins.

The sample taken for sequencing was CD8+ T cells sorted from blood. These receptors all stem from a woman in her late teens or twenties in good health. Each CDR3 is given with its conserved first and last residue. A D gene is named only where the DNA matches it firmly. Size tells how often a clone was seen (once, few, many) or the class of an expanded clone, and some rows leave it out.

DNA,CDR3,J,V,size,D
TGTGCCAGCAGCTTTCACGGGGGACAGAATCCCTACGAGCAGTACTTC,CASSFHGGQNPYEQYF,TRBJ2-7,TRBV7-8,-,-
TGTGCCAGCAGTTGGGCCGGGACGACAAATGAGCAGTTCTTC,CASSWAGTTNEQFF,TRBJ2-1,TRBV12-3/TRBV12-4,few,-
TGTGCCATCATTAGCGGGGATTCCTACGAGCAGTACTTC,CAIISGDSYEQYF,TRBJ2-7,TRBV10-3,-,TRBD2
TGTGCCAGCAGCGTGGGCTCGGGTGAAAAACTGTTTTTT,CASSVGSGEKLFF,TRBJ1-4,TRBV9,few,-
TGTGCCAGCAGTTTAACTACAGGGGGCAATGAGCAGTTCTTC,CASSLTTGGNEQFF,TRBJ2-1,TRBV27,few,TRBD1
TGTGCCAGCAGCCAAGGGCTATTAGCGGGGGGGTGGTGGTCCGATGAGCAGTTCTTC,CASSQGLLAGGWWSDEQFF,TRBJ2-1,TRBV3-1,-,TRBD2
TGCAGTGCGCCGAGGGACTTCTCCTACAATGAGCAGTTCTTC,CSAPRDFSYNEQFF,TRBJ2-1,TRBV20-1,many,-
TGTGCCAGCAGCCACACAGGGACTGGAAACACCATATATTTT,CASSHTGTGNTIYF,TRBJ1-3,TRBV3-1,few,-
TGTGCCAGCAGTTATAGGACGGATACGCAGTATTTT,CASSYRTDTQYF,TRBJ2-3,TRBV12-3/TRBV12-4,many,-
TGCGCCAGCAGCCACCCGGGACTAGCGATCCCAGGGGAGAGCACAGATACGCAGTATTTT,CASSHPGLAIPGESTDTQYF,TRBJ2-3,TRBV4-1,few,TRBD2
TGTGCCAGCCGAAGGGCGACAGACACAGATACGCAGTATTTT,CASRRATDTDTQYF,TRBJ2-3,TRBV6-2/TRBV6-3,-,-
TGTGCCAGCAGCTCAGAGACAGCCCCGGAGACCCAGTACTTC,CASSSETAPETQYF,TRBJ2-5,TRBV13,-,-
TGTGCCTGCACCCAAAGACCTAGGTTCCTGGGCCATGATGGGCAGTTCTTC,CACTQRPRFLGHDGQFF,TRBJ2-1,TRBV3-1,-,-
TGCAGCGTTGCAGGGGGCAATGGCTACACCTTC,CSVAGGNGYTF,TRBJ1-2,TRBV29-1,few,TRBD1
TGCAGTGCTAGAACGGGACAGGGGGAAACTGAAGCTTTCTTT,CSARTGQGETEAFF,TRBJ1-1,TRBV20-1,many,TRBD1
TGTGCCAGCAGCCCCGTCGGGACTAACAATGAGCAGTTCTTC,CASSPVGTNNEQFF,TRBJ2-1,TRBV5-5,few,TRBD2
TGTGCCAGCAGACCGACGGAGAATCAGCCCCAGCATTTT,CASRPTENQPQHF,TRBJ1-5,TRBV6-1,-,-
TGCAGTGCGTCCTCAGGGGGCGATGAGCAGTTCTTC,CSASSGGDEQFF,TRBJ2-1,TRBV20-1,-,TRBD1
TGTGCCAGCAGTTCCCTCGCCCAGGGAAGCTCCTACAATGAGCAGTTCTTC,CASSSLAQGSSYNEQFF,TRBJ2-1,TRBV27,-,-
TGTGCCAGCAGCTATAGCGGGGGGGCCTTAGATACGCAGTATTTT,CASSYSGGALDTQYF,TRBJ2-3,TRBV7-8,-,TRBD2
TGTGCCAGCAGTGAAGGGACAGGGGTTTTGAACACTGAAGCTTTCTTT,CASSEGTGVLNTEAFF,TRBJ1-1,TRBV2,few,TRBD1
TGCAGTGCTAGAATCGCGAATGGCGGGAGCTTCTTCTTC,CSARIANGGSFFF,TRBJ2-1,TRBV20-1,few,TRBD2
TGTGCCAGCAGTATACTAGCGGGGGGGGGGGATGAGCAGTTCTTC,CASSILAGGGDEQFF,TRBJ2-1,TRBV27,many,TRBD2
TGCATCACTCCAGAGGGGAAAGGTGGCTACACCTTC,CITPEGKGGYTF,TRBJ1-2,TRBV29-1,many,-
TGTGCCAGCACAGGACTTCTAGCCAAAAACATTCAGTACTTC,CASTGLLAKNIQYF,TRBJ2-4,TRBV28,-,-
TGTGCCAGCAGCGGTCCGGGACGGGAATACAATGAGCAGTTCTTC,CASSGPGREYNEQFF,TRBJ2-1,TRBV2,few,-
TGTGCCAGCTCACCACCAGACACCGGGGAGCTGTTTTTT,CASSPPDTGELFF,TRBJ2-2,TRBV18,-,-
TGTGCCAGCAGCTCCGGGACTAGCCCTTTATATGAGCAGTTCTTC,CASSSGTSPLYEQFF,TRBJ2-1,TRBV7-8,few,TRBD2
TGTGCCAGCAGCTACGGGACTAGCGGGAGGATGGATACGCAGTATTTT,CASSYGTSGRMDTQYF,TRBJ2-3,TRBV11-1,few,TRBD2
TGTGCCAGCAGCTTTGGGGAGGTGAACATTCAGTACTTC,CASSFGEVNIQYF,TRBJ2-4,TRBV13,many,-
TGTGCCAGCTCACCGCTAGGGACAGGCACTCAAGAGACCCAGTACTTC,CASSPLGTGTQETQYF,TRBJ2-5,TRBV18,-,TRBD1
TGTGCCAGCAGCGAGAAGGGAAGCACCGGGGAGCTGTTTTTT,CASSEKGSTGELFF,TRBJ2-2,TRBV11-2,few,-
TGTGCCAGCAGACTCTCCGGGACTAGCTGGACCGGGGAGCTGTTTTTT,CASRLSGTSWTGELFF,TRBJ2-2,TRBV12-3/TRBV12-4,-,TRBD2
TGTGCCAGCAGCCACGGACAGGGGACCGGGGAGCTGTTTTTT,CASSHGQGTGELFF,TRBJ2-2,TRBV4-2,-,TRBD1
TGTGCCAGCAGTCTCGGACAGGGGAAGTACTTC,CASSLGQGKYF,TRBJ2-7,TRBV12-3/TRBV12-4,-,TRBD1
TGTGCCAGCAGCCCTCGACTGCTCCCGCATGAGCAGTTCTTC,CASSPRLLPHEQFF,TRBJ2-1,TRBV9,-,-
TGTGCCAGCAGTTACCCCGGGTCCTACGAGCAGTACTTC,CASSYPGSYEQYF,TRBJ2-7,TRBV6-5,few,-
TGTGCCAGCAGTTCCTACTTCTTCGACAATGAGCAGTTCTTC,CASSSYFFDNEQFF,TRBJ2-1,TRBV28,-,-
TGTGCCAGCAGCTTAGTCGTGGACAGCCAAGAGACCCAGTACTTC,CASSLVVDSQETQYF,TRBJ2-5,TRBV11-1,few,-
TGTGCCAGTATAGACAGATACACCGGGGAGCTGTTTTTT,CASIDRYTGELFF,TRBJ2-2,TRBV19,-,-
TGTGCCAGCAGCTCCCCAGTAGGAGGGTTCGAGCAGTACTTC,CASSSPVGGFEQYF,TRBJ2-7,TRBV7-9,few,-
TGTGCCAGCAGCCACCTTGACAGGGGGTTCGCGAACACCGGGGAGCTGTTTTTT,CASSHLDRGFANTGELFF,TRBJ2-2,TRBV14,many,TRBD1
TGTGCCAGCAGCTTTAAGACAGGGGTGAACACCGGGGAGCTGTTTTTT,CASSFKTGVNTGELFF,TRBJ2-2,TRBV7-8,few,TRBD1
TGCGCCAGCAGCCAAAGGCCCGAGGGTTACACTGAAGCTTTCTTT,CASSQRPEGYTEAFF,TRBJ1-1,TRBV4-1,-,-
TGCGCCAGCAGCTTGACCGTGGAGCTTATCCCAGATACGCAGTATTTT,CASSLTVELIPDTQYF,TRBJ2-3,TRBV5-1,-,-
TGCGCCAGCAGCCAGGGAGACCTGGGTGGTCAGCCCCAGCATTTT,CASSQGDLGGQPQHF,TRBJ1-5,TRBV4-1,few,-
TGTGCCAGCAGTGACGGGGGTGAGGGTCAGCCCCAGCATTTT,CASSDGGEGQPQHF,TRBJ1-5,TRBV6-1,few,-
TGTGCCAGCAGCTTACTGACGTTGGTTATCACCGGGGAGCTGTTTTTT,CASSLLTLVITGELFF,TRBJ2-2,TRBV7-9,few,-
TGTGCCATCCGGACTAGCGGGGCAGATACGCAGTATTTT,CAIRTSGADTQYF,TRBJ2-3,TRBV7-8,-,TRBD2
TGTGCCAGCCGGACGGGGGGTTACGAGCAGTACTTC,CASRTGGYEQYF,TRBJ2-7,TRBV28,-,TRBD2
TGTGCCCTGATGGGGGCGGGGAACACTGAAGCTTTCTTT,CALMGAGNTEAFF,TRBJ1-1,TRBV5-4,-,-